The 27 T cell receptor beta chains below all came from one sample that was sequenced in a study of post-analysis software for immune sequencing data. Researchers reported that TCR beta cDNA libraries carried unique molecular identifiers. One entry per CDR3 protein, called by TCRdb with MiXCR from the PCR reads. The sample includes approximately 730,000 distinct CDR3 sequences, 40% to 55% of them seen just once. General observations from the study: Five TRBV segments, including TRBV5-6, TRBV5-1 and TRBV20-1, were more frequent in patients than controls.

These receptors have no identified antigens. The sample comprised blood. The receptors here all came from a girl aged 10-17 years with multiple sclerosis.

This clonotype was detected once. This chain connects TRBV7-2 to TRBJ1-3; the match to TRBD1 covers 8 bases. This CDR3 contains 17 residues. Germline-derived CDR1 and CDR2 are SGHTA and FQGNSA. V lost 8 bases and J lost 3; bases outside the gene matches: 15. CDR3 in amino acids: CASALESQGANGNTIYF. The CDR3 nucleotides read TGTGCCAGCGCTTTGGAGTCGCAGGGGGCAAATGGAAACACCATATATTTT.

This chain joins TRBV12-3 or TRBV12-4 and TRBJ2-5, with D possibly being TRBD1 (5 bases). Trimming removed 7 bases from V and 5 bases from J, with 20 bases in between. The CDR3 covers 15 residues. CDR3 protein: CASMANKRHRETQYF. DNA of the CDR3: TGTGCCAGCATGGCAAATAAGCGCCACAGGGAGACCCAGTACTTC.

The rearrangement uses TRBV7-6 and TRBJ2-3; 8 positions match TRBD2. With V trimmed by 1 base and J by 2 bases, 8 bases remained unmatched. CDR3 length: 17 amino acids. Germline V gene lookup returns CDR1 SGHVS and CDR2 FNYEAQ. The CDR3 loop is CASSLEGASGLTDTQYF. The CDR3 coding sequence is TGTGCCAGCAGCTTAGAAGGGGCTAGCGGGCTCACAGATACGCAGTATTTT.

This rearrangement joins TRBV27 to TRBJ1-2, with TRBD1 matching over 10 bases. CDR1 is MNHEY and CDR2 is SMNVEV in the germline V gene (reference sequence). This CDR3 has 15 amino acids. The ends lost 6 bases at V and 7 bases at J; junction bases unmatched: 11. Here the CDR3 DNA reads TGTGCCAGCAGACTGACAGGGGGCAGGGGGAGTGGCTACACCTTC. Translating it yields CASRLTGGRGSGYTF.

This clonotype was seen a handful of times. The chain has TRBV15 and TRBJ2-7; 9 bases match TRBD2. With 3 bases clipped from V and 6 bases from J, the junction kept 9 bases outside the gene matches. The germline gives CDR1 LNHNV, CDR2 YYDKDF (reference sequence). This CDR3 spans 15 amino acids. This CDR3 reads CATSRGLASPSEQYF. For the CDR3, the DNA is TGTGCCACCAGCAGGGGACTAGCCTCTCCCTCCGAGCAGTACTTC.

In this sample, this clonotype turned up a few times. V is TRBV7-9 and J is TRBJ2-1; 12 nucleotides agree with TRBD2. The CDR3 totals 17 residues. From germline, CDR1 is SEHNR and CDR2 FQNEAQ (reference sequence). The V gene end was trimmed by 1 base and the J gene end by 7 bases; junction bases not matched to a gene: 8. The chain's CDR3 is CASSLGASGRARNEQFF. The CDR3 DNA follows: TGTGCCAGCAGCTTAGGTGCTAGCGGGAGGGCCCGGAATGAGCAGTTCTTC.

V and J are TRBV12-3 or TRBV12-4 and TRBJ1-2; no clear D. CDR3 length: 13 amino acids. V dropped 3 bases and J dropped 6 bases, with 11 bases sitting between them. CDR3 bases: TGTGCCAGCAGTTTCCTCCCCCGAAATGGCTACACCTTC. This gives the protein CASSFLPRNGYTF.

This clonotype has a handful of counts. The chain employs TRBV7-8 and TRBJ2-2, with D possibly being TRBD1 (6 bases). V was pared by 5 bases and J by 3 bases, with 16 bases between. In germline, CDR1 is SGHVS, CDR2 FQNEAQ. The CDR3 consists of 16 residues. The CDR3 DNA reads as TGTGCCAGCAGCCCCCAGTGGGGGCCCTACACCGGGGAGCTGTTTTTT. Translated, it gives CASSPQWGPYTGELFF.

J is TRBJ2-7 and V is TRBV4-3, with 10 bases identical to TRBD2. J lost 2 bases, V lost 1 base, and 17 bases had no gene match. This CDR3 has 20 residues. Germline loops: CDR1 LGHNA, CDR2 YSLEER. The CDR3 loop reads CASSQVLIPGLALEAYEQYF. CDR3 DNA sequence: TGCGCCAGCAGCCAAGTCCTCATCCCGGGACTAGCGTTAGAGGCCTACGAGCAGTACTTC.

The chain uses TRBV3-1 and TRBJ2-7, with 7 nucleotides matching TRBD2. The CDR3 sequence is 16 residues long. The V gene's germline CDR1 is LGHDT and CDR2 YNNKEL (reference sequence). V lost 0 bases and J lost 0; bases outside the gene matches: 5. The CDR3 is CASSQDGRGFSYEQYF. The CDR3 nucleotides are TGTGCCAGCAGCCAAGATGGGCGGGGGTTCTCCTACGAGCAGTACTTC.

The chain employs TRBV19 and TRBJ2-3, with D perhaps given as TRBD1 or TRBD2 (5 bases each). Trimming cost V 11 bases and J 4 bases, with 16 bases left between them. Looked up from germline, CDR1 is LNHDA and CDR2 is SQIVND (reference sequence). This CDR3 spans 13 amino acids. The CDR3 DNA follows: TGTGCCTCCAGGGCGTACGGGGCAGATACGCAGTATTTT. Encoded protein: CASRAYGADTQYF.

The chain is built from TRBV20-1 and TRBJ2-7; D perhaps matches TRBD1 (9 bases). Trimming took off 0 bases at V and 7 bases at J, with 22 bases between the two ends. The CDR3 has 16 residues. CDR1 DFQATT and CDR2 SNEGSKA come from the germline V gene (reference sequence). The CDR3 bases are TGCAGTGCTAGAGAGGCGGGGGGACAGGGAGTAGCAGAGCAGTACTTC. Translated: CSAREAGGQGVAEQYF.

This chain connects TRBV27 to TRBJ1-2; D gene ambiguous. This CDR3 is 14 amino acids long. Between the trimmed V and J ends, which lost 5 bases and 4 bases, there was a span of 14 bases. Germline V gene lookup returns CDR1 MNHEY and CDR2 SMNVEV (reference sequence). CDR3 coding DNA: TGTGCCAGCAGTCCATCCGTTGTTGGCTATGGCTACACCTTC. Translated, it gives CASSPSVVGYGYTF.

The chain has TRBV6-5 and TRBJ1-2; D is unclear. Germline lookup yields CDR1 MNHEY and CDR2 SVGAGI. The CDR3 covers 14 residues. Trimming left V 7 bases short and J 4 bases short, with 16 bases between. The CDR3 reads CASTRSRNAYGYTF. CDR3 nucleotide sequence: TGTGCCAGCACCCGATCGAGGAATGCCTATGGCTACACCTTC.

DNA for the CDR3: TGCAGCGCTGATTTATTCCGAAGATCTGAGCAGTTCTTC. It translates to CSADLFRRSEQFF. This rearrangement joins TRBV29-1 to TRBJ2-1, with D unclear. Trimming stripped 7 bases from V and 9 bases from J, with 19 bases between. CDR1 and CDR2 from the germline V gene are SQVTM and ANQGSEA. The CDR3 sequence is 13 residues long.

The chain employs TRBV9 and TRBJ2-3; TRBD2 agrees at 9 bases. V lost 2 bases and J lost 4; bases outside the gene matches: 8. The length of the CDR3 is 16 residues. Germline CDR1 SGDLS, CDR2 YYNGEE. Here the CDR3 DNA reads TGTGCCAGCAGCGTGCCGGTAGCGGGAGCCCCAGATACGCAGTATTTT. Translation: CASSVPVAGAPDTQYF.

This chain links TRBV20-1 with TRBJ1-1; 9 nucleotides match TRBD1. Germline V CDR1 and CDR2: DFQATT, SNEGSKA (reference sequence). This CDR3 has 13 amino acids. J was trimmed by 5 bases and V by 2 bases; bases with no gene match: 3. The chain's CDR3 is CSARPGTGTEAFF. DNA of the CDR3: TGCAGTGCTAGACCCGGGACAGGGACTGAAGCTTTCTTT.

The J gene is TRBJ1-2, the V gene TRBV12-3 or TRBV12-4; D uncertain. V was cut by 3 bases and J by 8 bases, with 13 bases left in between. The CDR3 sequence is 13 residues long. CDR3 bases: TGTGCCAGCAGTTTCGGGTCGGTGGGAGGCTACACCTTC. Residues: CASSFGSVGGYTF.

This clonotype was seen many times. The chain couples TRBV10-3 to TRBJ2-3; 10 bases fit TRBD1. Per germline, CDR1 ENHRY and CDR2 SYGVKD. After removal of 0 bases from V and 3 bases from J, the junction contained 3 bases not matched to a gene. The CDR3 length is 16 residues. The DNA of the CDR3 is TGTGCCATCAGTGAGTCGTGGACAGGGGGAACAGATACGCAGTATTTT. Protein product: CAISESWTGGTDTQYF.

The rearrangement joins TRBV5-1 to TRBJ1-1, with TRBD1 matching over 8 bases. CDR1 is SGHRS and CDR2 is YFSETQ in the germline V gene. The CDR3 runs 15 residues. V lost 1 base to trimming and J lost 5 bases; unmatched junction nucleotides: 7. CDR3 nucleotides: TGCGCCAGCAGCTTGTCGTCGACAGGGGTTACTGAAGCTTTCTTT. Translating it yields CASSLSSTGVTEAFF.

A few counts support this clonotype. The V gene is TRBV6-2 or TRBV6-3, the J gene TRBJ2-7; 9 nucleotides line up with TRBD1. Germline V gene sequence: CDR1 MNHEY, CDR2 SVGEGT. The J segment lost 2 bases and the V segment lost 0 bases, leaving 8 bases of the junction unmatched. The CDR3 consists of 17 residues. CDR3 region: CASSYSVGTGLTYEQYF. CDR3 nucleotide sequence: TGTGCCAGCAGTTACTCAGTCGGGACAGGGCTTACCTACGAGCAGTACTTC.

This clonotype was counted at least ten times. The rearrangement joins TRBV4-3 to TRBJ2-1; D possibly corresponds to TRBD2 (6 bases). Trimming took off 4 bases at V and 4 bases at J, with 14 bases between the two ends. The germline gives CDR1 LGHNA, CDR2 YSLEER. CDR3 length: 15 amino acids. DNA of the CDR3: TGCGCCAGCAGCCCCGGGGTAGCGGAATACAATGAGCAGTTCTTC. It yields the protein CASSPGVAEYNEQFF.

The chain recombines TRBV12-3 or TRBV12-4 with TRBJ2-4, with TRBD2 identical over 13 bases. The CDR3 totals 17 residues. V lost 5 bases, J lost 2 bases, and 6 bases stayed unmatched. Here the CDR3 DNA reads TGTGCCAGCAGTCTAAAGACTAGCGGGAGGACCAAAAACATTCAGTACTTC. Translated, it gives CASSLKTSGRTKNIQYF.

To note about this clonotype: This CDR3 fails to terminate in the conserved phenylalanine or tryptophan, so it likely reflects a read error. The DNA is omitted, as the CDR3 cannot be located on it reliably, and the CDR3 follows TCRdb's listing. This chain uses TRBV21-1 with TRBJ2-7. TRBV21-1 has pseudogene status. The length of the CDR3 is 17 amino acids, counting both ends. CDR3 loop: CASSKAPMASNSYEQYC.

The chain employs TRBV4-1 and TRBJ1-2; D not certain. This CDR3 is built from 13 residues. The germline gives CDR1 MGHRA, CDR2 YSYEKL. The V gene lost 0 bases and the J gene lost 5 bases, with 7 bases spanning the gap. CDR3 protein: CASSQDGVYGYTF. The CDR3 DNA reads as TGCGCCAGCAGCCAAGATGGGGTATATGGCTACACCTTC.

This clonotype has just a few counts. The V call is TRBV7-3, the J call TRBJ2-4, with a weak D call TRBD2 (7 bases). The CDR3 runs 14 residues. CDR1 is SGHTA and CDR2 is FQGTGA in the germline V gene. V lost 2 bases and J lost 5, with 10 bases in between. In DNA, the CDR3 is TGTGCCAGCAGCTTAGGGGGGGCAGAAAACATTCAGTACTTC. Protein: CASSLGGAENIQYF. The variable domain in full, completed from reference TRBV7-3 and TRBJ2-4, reads GAGVSQTPSNKVTEKGKYVELRCDPISGHTALYWYRQSLGQGPEFLIYFQGTGAADDSGLPNDRFFAVRPEGSVSTLKIQRTERGDSAVYLCASSLGGAENIQYFGAGTRLSVL.

The chain has TRBV5-5 and TRBJ1-2; a possible D gene is TRBD1 (5 bases). The CDR3 is made up of 15 amino acids. Germline V gene lookup returns CDR1 SGHKS and CDR2 YYEKEE (reference sequence). V was clipped by 1 base and J by 3 bases, with 13 bases between them. The CDR3 loop reads CASSLRWGPDYGYTF. The CDR3 region has the DNA TGTGCCAGCAGCTTGAGATGGGGACCGGACTATGGCTACACCTTC.